The rows below give T cell receptor beta chains drawn from one sample of a study of neoadjuvant anti-PD-1 for oral cavity cancer. Profiling relied on immunoSEQ multiplex PCR, and the TCRdb table lists in-frame clones only, not all of them. The sample consists of around 16,000 clones, about 66% of them appearing once. The sequencing used PBMCs, collected before nivolumab (anti-PD-1) treatment. The receptor source for this set is a person aged 35 to 85 with oral cavity squamous cell carcinoma. Both conserved end residues are part of each CDR3. A D gene is named only where the DNA matches it firmly. Clone size is not always given. Where it is, it says once, few, many or a class for expanded clones.

.	.	TRBV10-1	TRBJ2-7	TGCGCCAGCAGTGTTGGGCAGGGAGCCTACGAGCAGTACTTC	CASSVGQGAYEQYF
.	.	TRBV2	TRBJ2-1	TGTGCCAGCAGGGACGGAGACAATGAGCAGTTCTTC	CASRDGDNEQFF
.	TRBD1	TRBV6-5	TRBJ2-1	TGTGCCAGCGGAGAGCAAGGGGGCGCAAGGAATGAGCAGTTCTTC	CASGEQGGARNEQFF
.	TRBD1	TRBV28	TRBJ1-5	TGTGCCAGCAGTAACACAGGGGCAGGTCAGCCCCAGCATTTT	CASSNTGAGQPQHF
.	.	TRBV29-1	TRBJ2-3	TGCAGCGTTGAAGCGGGCACAGATACGCAGTATTTT	CSVEAGTDTQYF
.	.	TRBV30	TRBJ1-2	TGTGCCTCCCCGTCGGGCGCTAACTATGGCTACACCTTC	CASPSGANYGYTF
.	TRBD2	TRBV6-1	TRBJ2-7	TGTGCCAGCAGTGAAGGTCAGGGACTATCCTACGAGCAGTACTTC	CASSEGQGLSYEQYF
.	TRBD2	TRBV25-1	TRBJ2-7	TGTGCCAGCAGTGAATCGGGCGGGAGAACGCCAAGACACGAGCAGTACTTC	CASSESGGRTPRHEQYF
.	.	TRBV19	TRBJ2-2	TGTGCCAGTAGTTTACAGGGACTGAACACCGGGGAGCTGTTTTTT	CASSLQGLNTGELFF
.	.	TRBV19	TRBJ2-1	TGTGCCAGTATTGGGACTTACAATGAGCAGTTCTTC	CASIGTYNEQFF
few	.	TRBV6-6	TRBJ1-2	TGTGCCAGCAGTACTTCAGCCCAGGGCTACACCTTC	CASSTSAQGYTF
.	.	TRBV6-1	TRBJ1-2	TGTGCCAGCACACCGGGGACAAATCCCAACTATGGCTACACCTTC	CASTPGTNPNYGYTF
once	.	TRBV7-2	TRBJ2-7	TGTGCCAGCAGCTTACAAGGAGGCGGTATCGCCTACGAGCAGTACTTC	CASSLQGGGIAYEQYF
few	.	TRBV21-1	TRBJ1-2	TGTGCCAGCAGCAATAGCGAAGGAAAGACCCCTGCTAACTATGGCTACACCTTC	CASSNSEGKTPANYGYTF
few	.	TRBV4-1	TRBJ1-1	TGCGCCAGCAGCCAAGGTCACGTGGATTTGAACACTGAAGCTTTCTTT	CASSQGHVDLNTEAFF
.	.	TRBV29-1	TRBJ1-1	TGCAGCGTTGAAGGACCGTCGGACACTGAAGCTTTCTTT	CSVEGPSDTEAFF
.	TRBD2	TRBV5-1	TRBJ2-1	TGCGCCAGCAGACTAGCGCCCTTAAATGAGCAGTTCTTC	CASRLAPLNEQFF
.	TRBD1	TRBV5-1	TRBJ2-3	TGCGCCAGCAGCTTGGCTCACAGGGGGCAAGATACGCAGTATTTT	CASSLAHRGQDTQYF
.	TRBD2	TRBV15	TRBJ2-1	TGTGCCACCAGCACCCCGCCGTGGGGGGCGGGAGGCCAAAGCTCCTACAATGAGCAGTTCTTC	CATSTPPWGAGGQSSYNEQFF
.	.	TRBV5-1	TRBJ1-2	TGCGCCAGCAGCTCAGCACGAGACGATGGCTACACCTTC	CASSSARDDGYTF
.	TRBD1	TRBV11-2	TRBJ1-1	TGTGCCAGCAGCTCCAACCTCAGGGGGCTAAACACTGAAGCTTTCTTT	CASSSNLRGLNTEAFF
.	.	TRBV29-1	TRBJ1-2	TGCAGCGTTGTTTCAGGGGCTAACTATGGCTACACCTTC	CSVVSGANYGYTF
.	.	TRBV9	TRBJ1-4	TGTGCCAGCGGGATAGGGAGTCAGGGGACGGAAAAACTGTTTTTT	CASGIGSQGTEKLFF
.	.	TRBV11-2	TRBJ1-2	TGTGCCAGCAGCCCCCAGGGCGGGGGGGACTACACCTTC	CASSPQGGGDYTF
.	TRBD2	TRBV27	TRBJ2-2	TGTGCCAGCAGTCCCGGGACTAGCGGGAGGGCCGTGAACACCGGGGAGCTGTTTTTT	CASSPGTSGRAVNTGELFF
.	.	TRBV19	TRBJ1-1	TGTGCCAGTACCTCCCGGGACGCGGTTGAGACTGAAGCTTTCTTT	CASTSRDAVETEAFF
.	.	TRBV7-9	TRBJ2-7	TGTGCCAGCAGCTCCCCCGCGGGGGAGCAGTACTTC	CASSSPAGEQYF
.	.	TRBV11-2	TRBJ2-7	TGTGCCAGCAGCGTTCGCAGAGCTTCCTCCTACGAGCAGTACTTC	CASSVRRASSYEQYF
.	.	TRBV30	TRBJ2-7	TGTGCCTGGAGTGTAGGGGGGGCCCCCTACGAGCAGTACTTC	CAWSVGGAPYEQYF
.	TRBD1	TRBV5-1	TRBJ2-7	TGCGCCAGCAGCCGGGACAGCCGTTTCGAGCAGTACTTC	CASSRDSRFEQYF
.	TRBD1	TRBV10-3	TRBJ2-7	TGTGCCATCAGGACAGGGGCAGGGGAGCAGTACTTC	CAIRTGAGEQYF
.	TRBD1	TRBV10-3	TRBJ1-5	TGTGCCACCGCTCCACAGGACAGGGGCCAGCCCCAGCATTTT	CATAPQDRGQPQHF
.	.	TRBV11-2	TRBJ2-5	TGTGCCAGCAGCTTAGGGACTAAAGAGACCCAGTACTTC	CASSLGTKETQYF
few	TRBD1	TRBV9	TRBJ2-3	TGTGCCAGCAGCGTAGGTGACAGGGGTGTACCCACAGATACGCAGTATTTT	CASSVGDRGVPTDTQYF
.	TRBD1	TRBV5-1	TRBJ2-3	TGCGCCAGCAGTAACGGACAGGGTGGTACAGATACGCAGTATTTT	CASSNGQGGTDTQYF
.	TRBD2	TRBV7-8	TRBJ2-1	TGTGCCAGCATCATCGACCTAGCGGGAGGTGATGAGCAGTTCTTC	CASIIDLAGGDEQFF
.	.	TRBV19	TRBJ1-1	TGTGCCAGTAGTAGGACAACTTTTGGGGCAAACACTGAAGCTTTCTTT	CASSRTTFGANTEAFF
.	.	TRBV5-4	TRBJ2-7	TGTGCCAGCAGCTTAGGAGGTTCCTTAATCTACGAGCAGTACTTC	CASSLGGSLIYEQYF
few	.	TRBV19	TRBJ2-5	TGTGCCAGTAGTACTACAGGGATGAGTGGGGAGACCCAGTACTTC	CASSTTGMSGETQYF
.	.	TRBV30	TRBJ2-2	TGTGCCTTTACAGGTCAGGGCGGGGAGCTGTTTTTT	CAFTGQGGELFF
once	TRBD2	TRBV11-1	TRBJ2-3	TGTGCCAGCAGCTTAGCGGGACTAGCGGGAGGGCCAGATACGCAGTATTTT	CASSLAGLAGGPDTQYF
.	TRBD2	TRBV5-1	TRBJ2-1	TGCGCCAGCAGCTTTAGCGGGAGGAACAATGAGCAGTTCTTC	CASSFSGRNNEQFF
.	TRBD2	TRBV7-3	TRBJ2-1	TGTGCCAGCAGCTTTGGACTAGCGGGAGTAAATGAGCAGTTCTTC	CASSFGLAGVNEQFF
.	.	TRBV6-5	TRBJ2-2	TGTGCCAGCAGTGACCAGATGGGCGGGGAGCTGTTTTTT	CASSDQMGGELFF
.	TRBD2	TRBV5-4	TRBJ2-3	TGTGCCAGCGGGACTAGCGACACAGATACGCAGTATTTT	CASGTSDTDTQYF
.	TRBD2	TRBV5-1	TRBJ2-5	TGCGCCAGCAGCTTGGGACTAGCAGAGACCCAGTACTTC	CASSLGLAETQYF
once	TRBD2	TRBV6-5	TRBJ2-7	TGTGCCAGCAGTTACGGCCGGACTAGCGGAGACGAGCAGTACTTC	CASSYGRTSGDEQYF
.	.	TRBV6-1	TRBJ1-1	TGTGCCAGCAAAACAGCCGGCACTGAAGCTTTCTTT	CASKTAGTEAFF
once	TRBD2	TRBV25-1	TRBJ2-1	TGTGCCAGCAGTGAAAGCCGGACTAGCGACAATGAGCAGTTCTTC	CASSESRTSDNEQFF
few	TRBD2	TRBV29-1	TRBJ2-7	TGCAGCGTTGAGGGGATCGGACTAGCTTCAAGCTCCTACGAGCAGTACTTC	CSVEGIGLASSSYEQYF
few	TRBD2	TRBV2	TRBJ2-1	TGTGCCAGCAGTGAAGCGTTTAGCGGAGCGGGGTACAATGAGCAGTTCTTC	CASSEAFSGAGYNEQFF
few	TRBD1	TRBV27	TRBJ1-2	TGTGCCAGCAGTCCGTCTCTCAACCGGGACAGGGGGTGGATCAACTATGGCTACACCTTC	CASSPSLNRDRGWINYGYTF
.	.	TRBV6-1	TRBJ1-2	TGTGCCAGCAGTGAAGGGGCAGGGGTTGGTGGCTACACCTTC	CASSEGAGVGGYTF
.	.	TRBV2	TRBJ1-2	TGTGCCAGCAGTGAGGAAAACTATGGCTACACCTTC	CASSEENYGYTF
.	.	TRBV14	TRBJ2-7	TGTGCCAGCAGTCAGGACAGTCTGGGCCAGCAGTACTTC	CASSQDSLGQQYF
.	TRBD1	TRBV6-5	TRBJ2-7	TGTGCCAGCTGGACAGGGTCGTACGAGCAGTACTTC	CASWTGSYEQYF
.	TRBD2	TRBV5-1	TRBJ2-2	TGCGCCAGCAGCACTAGCGGGAGTGATGGCGGGGAGCTGTTTTTT	CASSTSGSDGGELFF
.	TRBD1	TRBV10-3	TRBJ1-2	TGTGCCATCAGTCCGACAGGGAACTATGGCTACACCTTC	CAISPTGNYGYTF
few	.	TRBV15	TRBJ1-2	TGTGCCACCAGCAGAAACCCCCGAGGCGTCGGCTACACCTTC	CATSRNPRGVGYTF
.	.	TRBV5-4	TRBJ2-5	TGTGCCAGCAGCTTTTTGGCCCTAGGAGAAGAGACCCAGTACTTC	CASSFLALGEETQYF